The subject of this entry is one TCR beta chain. This sample stems from a study of T cell responses to AZD1222 COVID-19 vaccine. TCRdb's copy holds only in-frame clones and misses some; the assay was immunoSEQ multiplex PCR. Among some 130,000 clones listed, approximately 93% were seen once. Between the trimmed V and J ends, which lost 7 bases and 4 bases, there was a span of 14 bases. This CDR3 region has 14 residues. CDR1 is LNHDA, CDR2 SQIVND, per germline (reference sequence). The clonotype originates from an adult in good health. Sequenced material: peripheral blood, taken on day 0 of AZD1222 vaccination. The gene calls are TRBV19 and TRBJ2-1; TRBD1 might be the D (6 bases). As DNA, the CDR3 is TGTGCCAGTAAAGGAACAGGGAGTTACAATGAGCAGTTCTTC. Protein: CASKGTGSYNEQFF. Using reference TRBV19 and TRBJ2-1 for the parts outside the CDR3, the full variable domain is DGGITQSPKYLFRKEGQNVTLSCEQNLNHDAMYWYRQDPGQGLRLIYYSQIVNDFQKGDIAEGYSVSREKKESFPLTVTSAQKNPTAFYLCASKGTGSYNEQFFGPGTRLTVL.